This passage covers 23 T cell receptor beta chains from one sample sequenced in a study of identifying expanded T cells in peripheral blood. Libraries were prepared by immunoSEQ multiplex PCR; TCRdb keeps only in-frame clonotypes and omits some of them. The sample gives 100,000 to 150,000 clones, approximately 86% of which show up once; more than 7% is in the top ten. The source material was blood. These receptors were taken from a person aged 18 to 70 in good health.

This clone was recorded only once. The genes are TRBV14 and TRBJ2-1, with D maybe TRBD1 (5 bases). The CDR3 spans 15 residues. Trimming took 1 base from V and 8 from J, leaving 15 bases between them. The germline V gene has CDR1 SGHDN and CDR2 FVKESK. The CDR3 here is CASSQVRFRGHEQFF. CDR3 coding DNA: TGTGCCAGCAGCCAAGTGAGGTTTAGGGGCCATGAGCAGTTCTTC. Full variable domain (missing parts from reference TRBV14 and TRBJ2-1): EAGVTQFPSHSVIEKGQTVTLRCDPISGHDNLYWYRRVMGKEIKFLLHFVKESKQDESGMPNNRFLAERTGGTYSTLKVQPAELEDSGVYFCASSQVRFRGHEQFFGPGTRLTVL.

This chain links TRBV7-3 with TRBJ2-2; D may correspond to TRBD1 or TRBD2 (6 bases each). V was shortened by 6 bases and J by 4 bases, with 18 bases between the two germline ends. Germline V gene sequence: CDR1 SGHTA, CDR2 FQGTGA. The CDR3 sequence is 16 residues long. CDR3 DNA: TGTGCCAGCAGTAAAAGAGGGGGGCAAGGCACCGGGGAGCTGTTTTTT. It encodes CASSKRGGQGTGELFF.

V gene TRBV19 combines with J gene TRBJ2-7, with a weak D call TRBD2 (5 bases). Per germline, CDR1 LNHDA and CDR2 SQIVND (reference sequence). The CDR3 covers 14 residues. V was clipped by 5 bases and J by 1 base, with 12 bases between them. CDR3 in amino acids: CASSPETGSYEQYF. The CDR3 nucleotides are TGTGCCAGTAGTCCTGAGACGGGATCCTACGAGCAGTACTTC.

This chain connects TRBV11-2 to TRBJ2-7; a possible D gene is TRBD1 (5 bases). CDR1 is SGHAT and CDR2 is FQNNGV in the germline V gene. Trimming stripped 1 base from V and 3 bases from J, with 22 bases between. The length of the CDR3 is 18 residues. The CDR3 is CASSLVVGQPRTYYEQYF. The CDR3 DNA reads TGTGCCAGCAGCTTAGTCGTGGGGCAACCCAGGACCTACTACGAGCAGTACTTC.

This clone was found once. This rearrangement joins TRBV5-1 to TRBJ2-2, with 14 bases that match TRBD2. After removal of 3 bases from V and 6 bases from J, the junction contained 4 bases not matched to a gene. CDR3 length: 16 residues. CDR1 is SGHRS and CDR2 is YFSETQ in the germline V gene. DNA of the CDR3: TGCGCCAGCAGCTGGGGACTAGCGGGAGAGGCCGGGGAGCTGTTTTTT. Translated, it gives CASSWGLAGEAGELFF.

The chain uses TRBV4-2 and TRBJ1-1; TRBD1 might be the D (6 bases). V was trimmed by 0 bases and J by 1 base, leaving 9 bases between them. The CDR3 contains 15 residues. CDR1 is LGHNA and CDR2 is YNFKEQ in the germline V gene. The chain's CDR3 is CASSQDGQRNTEAFF. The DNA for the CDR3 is TGTGCCAGCAGCCAAGATGGACAGAGGAACACTGAAGCTTTCTTT.

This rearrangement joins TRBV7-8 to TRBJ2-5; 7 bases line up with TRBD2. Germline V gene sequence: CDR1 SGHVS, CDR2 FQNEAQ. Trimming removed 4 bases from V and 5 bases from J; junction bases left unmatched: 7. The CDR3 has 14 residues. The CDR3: CASSSGLGIETQYF. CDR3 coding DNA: TGTGCCAGCAGCTCCGGACTAGGTATTGAGACCCAGTACTTC.

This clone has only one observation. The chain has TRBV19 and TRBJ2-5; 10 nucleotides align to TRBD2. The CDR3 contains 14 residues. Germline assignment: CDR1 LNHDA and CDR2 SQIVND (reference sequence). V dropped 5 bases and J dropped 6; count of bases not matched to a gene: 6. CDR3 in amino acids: CASSEDSGRQTQYF. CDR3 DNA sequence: TGTGCCAGTAGTGAGGATAGCGGGAGGCAGACCCAGTACTTC.

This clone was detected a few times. The CDR3 bases are TGCGCCAGCAGCGACGGGGGCGGTAGTGAAAAACTGTTTTTT. Its protein product is CASSDGGGSEKLFF. The J gene is TRBJ1-4, the V gene TRBV5-1; tentatively, D is TRBD1 (6 bases). The V gene lost 4 bases and the J gene lost 7 bases, with 14 bases spanning the gap. CDR3 length equals 14 residues. CDR1 and CDR2 from the germline V gene are SGHRS and YFSETQ.

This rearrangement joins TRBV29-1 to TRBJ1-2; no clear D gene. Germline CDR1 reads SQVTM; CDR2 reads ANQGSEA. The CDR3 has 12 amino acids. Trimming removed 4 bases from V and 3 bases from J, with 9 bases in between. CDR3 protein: CSVVDGYYGYTF. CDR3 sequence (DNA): TGCAGCGTTGTAGACGGCTACTATGGCTACACCTTC. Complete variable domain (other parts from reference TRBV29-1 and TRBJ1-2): SAVISQKPSRDICQRGTSLTIQCQVDSQVTMMFWYRQQPGQSLTLIATANQGSEATYESGFVIDKFPISRPNLTFSTLTVSNMSPEDSSIYLCSVVDGYYGYTFGSGTRLTVV.

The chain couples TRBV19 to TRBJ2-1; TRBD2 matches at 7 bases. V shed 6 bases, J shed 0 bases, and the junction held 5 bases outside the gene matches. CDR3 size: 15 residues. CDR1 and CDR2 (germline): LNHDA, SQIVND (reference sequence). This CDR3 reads CASRSRGSSYNEQFF. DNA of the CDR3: TGTGCCAGTAGATCGCGGGGGAGCTCCTACAATGAGCAGTTCTTC.

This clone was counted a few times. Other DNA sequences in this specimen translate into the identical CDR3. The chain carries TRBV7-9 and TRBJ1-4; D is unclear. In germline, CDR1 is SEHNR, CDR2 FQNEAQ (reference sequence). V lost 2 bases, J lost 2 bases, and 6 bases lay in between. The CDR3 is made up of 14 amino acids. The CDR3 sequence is CASSLRGTNEKLFF. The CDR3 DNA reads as TGTGCCAGCAGCTTACGCGGGACTAATGAAAAACTGTTTTTT.

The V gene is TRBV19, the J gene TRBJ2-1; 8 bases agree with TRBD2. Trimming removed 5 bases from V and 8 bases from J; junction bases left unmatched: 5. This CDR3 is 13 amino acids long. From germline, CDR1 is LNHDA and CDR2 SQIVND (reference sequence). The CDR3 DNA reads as TGTGCCAGTAGTCGAGGACTAGCCGATGAGCAGTTCTTC. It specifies CASSRGLADEQFF.

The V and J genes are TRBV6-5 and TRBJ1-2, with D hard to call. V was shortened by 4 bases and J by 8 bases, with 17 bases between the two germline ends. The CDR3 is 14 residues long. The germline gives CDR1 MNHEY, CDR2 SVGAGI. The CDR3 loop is CASSSLGRSEGYTF. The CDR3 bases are TGTGCCAGCAGTTCCCTCGGGCGTAGCGAGGGCTACACCTTC.

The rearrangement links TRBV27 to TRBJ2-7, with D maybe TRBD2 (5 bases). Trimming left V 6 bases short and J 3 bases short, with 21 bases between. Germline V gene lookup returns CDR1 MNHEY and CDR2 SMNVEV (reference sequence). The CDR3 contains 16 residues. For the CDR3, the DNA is TGTGCCAGCAGAGAAGCCGGACTCAGACAATTCTACGAGCAGTACTTC. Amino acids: CASREAGLRQFYEQYF.

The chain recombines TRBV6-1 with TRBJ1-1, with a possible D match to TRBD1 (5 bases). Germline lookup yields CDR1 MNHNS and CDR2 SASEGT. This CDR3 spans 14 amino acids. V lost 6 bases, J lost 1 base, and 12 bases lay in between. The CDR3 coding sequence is TGTGCCAGCAGATTGGGACGGACGAACACTGAAGCTTTCTTT. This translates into CASRLGRTNTEAFF.

The CDR3 coding sequence is TGCGCCAGTGGAGCGGGAGGGCTAGGTGAGCAGTTCTTC. Its translation is CASGAGGLGEQFF. The chain carries TRBV10-1 and TRBJ2-1, with 10 bases fitting TRBD2. The germline V gene has CDR1 WNHNN and CDR2 SYGVQD (reference sequence). After removal of 9 bases from V and 9 bases from J, the junction contained 8 bases not matched to a gene. This CDR3 has 13 residues.

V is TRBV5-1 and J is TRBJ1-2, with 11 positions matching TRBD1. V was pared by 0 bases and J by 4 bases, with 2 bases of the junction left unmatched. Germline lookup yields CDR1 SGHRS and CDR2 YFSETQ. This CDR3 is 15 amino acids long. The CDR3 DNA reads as TGCGCCAGCAGCTTGGAGGGGACAGGGGGCTATGGCTACACCTTC. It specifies CASSLEGTGGYGYTF.

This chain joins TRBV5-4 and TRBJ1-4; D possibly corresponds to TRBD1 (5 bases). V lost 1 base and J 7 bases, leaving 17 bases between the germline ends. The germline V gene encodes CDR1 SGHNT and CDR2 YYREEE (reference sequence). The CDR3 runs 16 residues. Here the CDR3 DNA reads TGTGCCAGCAGCTTGACGCAGGGAAGGTGGGGTGAAAAACTGTTTTTT. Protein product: CASSLTQGRWGEKLFF.

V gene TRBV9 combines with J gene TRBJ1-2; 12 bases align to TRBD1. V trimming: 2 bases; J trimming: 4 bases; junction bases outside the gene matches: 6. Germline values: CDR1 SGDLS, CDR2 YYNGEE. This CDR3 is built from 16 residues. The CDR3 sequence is CASSVPGTGGAYGYTF. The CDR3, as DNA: TGTGCCAGCAGCGTTCCCGGGACAGGGGGCGCCTATGGCTACACCTTC.

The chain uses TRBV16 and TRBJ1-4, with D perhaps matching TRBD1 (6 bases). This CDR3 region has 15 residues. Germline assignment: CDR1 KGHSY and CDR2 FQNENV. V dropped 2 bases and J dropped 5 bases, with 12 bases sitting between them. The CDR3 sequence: CASSQNQGTNEKLFF. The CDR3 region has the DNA TGTGCCAGCAGCCAAAACCAGGGGACGAATGAAAAACTGTTTTTT. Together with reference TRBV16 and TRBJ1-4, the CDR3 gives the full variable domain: GEEVAQTPKHLVRGEGQKAKLYCAPIKGHSYVFWYQQVLKNEFKFLISFQNENVFDETGMPKERFSAKCLPNSPCSLEIQATKLEDSAVYFCASSQNQGTNEKLFFGSGTQLSVL.

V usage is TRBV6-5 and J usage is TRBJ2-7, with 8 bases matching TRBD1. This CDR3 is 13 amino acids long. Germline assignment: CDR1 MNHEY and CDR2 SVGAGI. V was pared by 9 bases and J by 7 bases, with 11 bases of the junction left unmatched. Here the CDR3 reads CARLFRGRGEQYF. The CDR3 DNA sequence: TGTGCCAGACTTTTCAGGGGGCGGGGAGAGCAGTACTTC.

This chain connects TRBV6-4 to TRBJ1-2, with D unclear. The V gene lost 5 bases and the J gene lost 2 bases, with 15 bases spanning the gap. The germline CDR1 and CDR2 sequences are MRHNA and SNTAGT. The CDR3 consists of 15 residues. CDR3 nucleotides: TGTGCCAGCAGTAAGACCTCAGACGGCAACTATGGCTACACCTTC. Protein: CASSKTSDGNYGYTF.